The source of this TCR beta chain is a study of a mutant IDH1 vaccine in newly diagnosed glioma. Turning to the study itself: Treated patients were roughly 62% male, roughly 38% female, mean age about 43 years.

Time point of the sample: baseline, week 1 (first vaccination visit). Treatment in this sample: pre-vaccination baseline after standard-of-care therapy. Germline V gene lookup returns CDR1 SGHRS and CDR2 YFSETQ. The V end was cut by 0 bases, the J end by 1 base, with 4 bases between. The CDR3 sequence is 13 residues long. Some clones are missing from TCRdb's copy, which holds only in-frame ones; the method was immunoSEQ multiplex PCR. The data hold 20,000 to 25,000 clones, with roughly nine tenths observed a single time. This sequence joins TRBV5-1 and TRBJ1-1; D unclear. The sample was PBMCs, taken from a glioma patient treated with radiotherapy, temozolomide or both. This sequence was found in a man between 25 and 39 years old with glioma. CDR3 sequence (DNA): TGCGCCAGCAGCTTGGAACAGAACACTGAAGCTTTCTTT. This gives the protein CASSLEQNTEAFF. Using reference TRBV5-1 and TRBJ1-1 for the parts outside the CDR3, the full variable domain is KAGVTQTPRYLIKTRGQQVTLSCSPISGHRSVSWYQQTPGQGLQFLFEYFSETQRNKGNFPGRFSGRQFSNSRSEMNVSTLELGDSALYLCASSLEQNTEAFFGQGTRLTVV.